This entry concerns a single T cell receptor (beta chain). The data derive from a study of cytomegalovirus exposure and HLA in healthy donors. The PCR used 60 Vbeta and 13 Jbeta primers. Clones were sequenced by immunoSEQ multiplex PCR, and TCRdb holds only the in-frame ones, with some missing. The repertoire includes under 200,000 clones, around 86% of them detected once, and approximately 0.87% sits in the top ten. The V and J ends lost 0 bases and 8 bases, in that order; junction bases with no gene match: 15. The length of the CDR3 is 18 residues. Looked up from germline, CDR1 is SGHTS and CDR2 is YDEGEE.

This rearrangement joins TRBV5-8 to TRBJ1-4, with TRBD1 matching over 8 bases. The sequence was obtained from a girl aged 2-10 years in good health and CMV-seropositive. The sequencing sample was made of PBMCs. DNA for the CDR3: TGTGCCAGCAGCTTGGTCGGGCAGGGGGCGAGCGCTTACGAAAAACTGTTTTTT. This gives the protein CASSLVGQGASAYEKLFF.